This T cell receptor (beta chain) was captured by sequencing in a study of regulatory T cells in long-lasting Graves disease. Study-level findings and limits: Persistent disease was associated with favored TRBV28 usage and with favored use of TRBJ1-2 and TRBJ2-5.

The time point is: newly diagnosed GD, antithyroid drugs for less than 3 months. Scientists built the TCR library using RNA that was extracted from PBMCs. The CDR3 is made up of 15 amino acids. Germline CDR1 reads GTSNPN; CDR2 reads SVGIG (reference sequence). V lost 0 bases, J lost 1 base, and 12 bases lay in between. This clonotype was seen repeatedly, ten times or more. As yet, its antigen is unknown. CDR3 regions were amplified by Arm-PCR using iRepertoire HTBI primers to build TCR beta libraries. MiXCR was run by TCRdb on the multiplex PCR reads, yielding one entry per CDR3 protein. The table has 320,000 or so distinct CDR3 sequences, 15% to 20% seen once; the top ten hold more than 35%.

This receptor was identified in a female donor with Graves disease. The material sequenced was peripheral blood mononuclear cells (PBMCs), taken at new diagnosis, from a patient treated with antithyroid drugs. The rearrangement joins TRBV30 to TRBJ1-2; D is uncertain. This CDR3 reads CAWSVSYGDNYGYTF. For the CDR3, the DNA is TGTGCCTGGAGTGTGAGTTATGGGGATAACTATGGCTACACCTTC.